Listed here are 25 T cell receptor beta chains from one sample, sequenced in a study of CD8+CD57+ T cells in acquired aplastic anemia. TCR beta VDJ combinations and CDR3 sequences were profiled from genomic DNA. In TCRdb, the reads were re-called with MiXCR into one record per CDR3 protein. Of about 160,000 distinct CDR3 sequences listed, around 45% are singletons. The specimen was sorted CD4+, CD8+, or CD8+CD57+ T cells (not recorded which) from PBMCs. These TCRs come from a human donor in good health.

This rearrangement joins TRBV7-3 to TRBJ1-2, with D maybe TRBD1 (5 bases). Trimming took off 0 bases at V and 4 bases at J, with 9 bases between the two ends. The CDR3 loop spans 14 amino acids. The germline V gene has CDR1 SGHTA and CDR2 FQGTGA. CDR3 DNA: TGTGCCAGCAGCTTAACGGCAGGGAGCTATGGCTACACCTTC. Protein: CASSLTAGSYGYTF.

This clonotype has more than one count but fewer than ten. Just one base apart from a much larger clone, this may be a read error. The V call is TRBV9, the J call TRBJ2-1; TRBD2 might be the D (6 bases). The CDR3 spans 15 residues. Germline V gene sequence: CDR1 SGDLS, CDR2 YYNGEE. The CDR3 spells CASGVSGIQDNEQFF. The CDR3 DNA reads TGTGCCAGCGGCGTTAGCGGCATACAGGACAATGAGCAGTTCTTC.

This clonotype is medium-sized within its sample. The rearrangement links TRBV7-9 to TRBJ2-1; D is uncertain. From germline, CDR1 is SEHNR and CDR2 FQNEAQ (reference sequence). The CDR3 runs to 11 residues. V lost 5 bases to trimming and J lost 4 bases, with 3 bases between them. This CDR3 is CASSRYNEQFF. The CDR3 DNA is TGTGCCAGCAGCCGTTACAATGAGCAGTTCTTC.

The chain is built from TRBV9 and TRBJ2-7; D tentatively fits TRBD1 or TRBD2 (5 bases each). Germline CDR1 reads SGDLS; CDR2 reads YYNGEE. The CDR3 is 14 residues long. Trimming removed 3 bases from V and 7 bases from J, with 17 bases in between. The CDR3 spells CASSEGDGPREQYF. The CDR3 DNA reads TGTGCCAGCAGCGAAGGGGACGGCCCAAGGGAGCAGTACTTC.

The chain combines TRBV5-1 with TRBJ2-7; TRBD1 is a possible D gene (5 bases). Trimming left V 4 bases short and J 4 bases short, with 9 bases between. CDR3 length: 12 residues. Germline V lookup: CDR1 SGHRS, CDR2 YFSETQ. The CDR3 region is CASSQDTYEQYF. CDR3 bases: TGCGCCAGCAGCCAGGACACTTACGAGCAGTACTTC.

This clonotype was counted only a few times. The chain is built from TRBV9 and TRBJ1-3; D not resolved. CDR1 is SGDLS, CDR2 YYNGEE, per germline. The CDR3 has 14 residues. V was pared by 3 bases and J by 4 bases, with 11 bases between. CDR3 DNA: TGTGCCAGCAGCGCCCCCGGCATCGGAAACACCATATATTTT. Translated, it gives CASSAPGIGNTIYF.

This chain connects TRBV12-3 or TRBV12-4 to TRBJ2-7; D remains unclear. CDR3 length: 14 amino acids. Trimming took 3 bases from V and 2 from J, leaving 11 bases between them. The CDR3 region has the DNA TGTGCCAGCAGTTTTAGTGTTGGCACCTACGAGCAGTACTTC. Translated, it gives CASSFSVGTYEQYF.

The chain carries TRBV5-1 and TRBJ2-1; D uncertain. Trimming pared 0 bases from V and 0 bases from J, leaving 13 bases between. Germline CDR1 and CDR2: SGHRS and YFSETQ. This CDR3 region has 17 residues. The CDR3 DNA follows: TGCGCCAGCAGCTTGGAGGTCCAAACGAGCTCCTACAATGAGCAGTTCTTC. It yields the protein CASSLEVQTSSYNEQFF.

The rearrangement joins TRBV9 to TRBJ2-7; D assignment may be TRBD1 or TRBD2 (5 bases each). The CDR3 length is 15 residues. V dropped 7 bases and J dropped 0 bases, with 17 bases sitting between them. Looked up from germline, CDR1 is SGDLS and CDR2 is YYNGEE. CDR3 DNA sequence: TGTGCCAGCGGGGGATCCAGGGAAGGCTCCTACGAGCAGTACTTC. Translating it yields CASGGSREGSYEQYF. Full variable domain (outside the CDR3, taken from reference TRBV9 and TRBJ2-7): DSGVTQTPKHLITATGQRVTLRCSPRSGDLSVYWYQQSLDQGLQFLIQYYNGEERAKGNILERFSAQQFPDLHSELNLSSLELGDSALYFCASGGSREGSYEQYFGPGTRLTVT.

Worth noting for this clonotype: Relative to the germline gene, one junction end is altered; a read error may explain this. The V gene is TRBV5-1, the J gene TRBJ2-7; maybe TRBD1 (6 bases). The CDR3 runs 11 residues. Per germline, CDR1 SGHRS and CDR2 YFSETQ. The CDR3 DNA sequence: TGCGCCAGTACAGGGTCCTCCGAGCAGTACTTC. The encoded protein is CASTGSSEQYF.

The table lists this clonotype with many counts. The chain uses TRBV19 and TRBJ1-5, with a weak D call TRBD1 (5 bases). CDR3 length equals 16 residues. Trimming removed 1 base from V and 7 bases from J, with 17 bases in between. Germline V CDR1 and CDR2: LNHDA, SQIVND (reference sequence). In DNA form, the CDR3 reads TGTGCCAGTAGTATAGGAAAGGGGCAGGTCTGGCAGCCCCAGCATTTT. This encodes CASSIGKGQVWQPQHF. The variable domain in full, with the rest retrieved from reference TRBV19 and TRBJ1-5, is DGGITQSPKYLFRKEGQNVTLSCEQNLNHDAMYWYRQDPGQGLRLIYYSQIVNDFQKGDIAEGYSVSREKKESFPLTVTSAQKNPTAFYLCASSIGKGQVWQPQHFGDGTRLSIL.

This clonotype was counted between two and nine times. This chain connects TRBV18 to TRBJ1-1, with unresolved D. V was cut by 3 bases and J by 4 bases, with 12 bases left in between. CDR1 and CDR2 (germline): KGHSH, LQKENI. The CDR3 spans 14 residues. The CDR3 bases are TGTGCCAGCTCACCGGAGTCGCGGGTCACTGAAGCTTTCTTT. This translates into CASSPESRVTEAFF. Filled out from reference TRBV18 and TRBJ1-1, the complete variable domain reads NAGVMQNPRHLVRRRGQEARLRCSPMKGHSHVYWYRQLPEEGLKFMVYLQKENIIDESGMPKERFSAEFPKEGPSILRIQQVVRGDSAAYFCASSPESRVTEAFFGQGTRLTVV.

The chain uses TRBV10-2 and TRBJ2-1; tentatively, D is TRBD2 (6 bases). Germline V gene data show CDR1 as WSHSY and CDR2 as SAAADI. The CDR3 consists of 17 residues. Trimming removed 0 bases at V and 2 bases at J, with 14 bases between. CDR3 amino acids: CASSESIGGATYNEQFF. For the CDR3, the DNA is TGCGCCAGCAGTGAGTCGATCGGCGGGGCGACCTACAATGAGCAGTTCTTC.

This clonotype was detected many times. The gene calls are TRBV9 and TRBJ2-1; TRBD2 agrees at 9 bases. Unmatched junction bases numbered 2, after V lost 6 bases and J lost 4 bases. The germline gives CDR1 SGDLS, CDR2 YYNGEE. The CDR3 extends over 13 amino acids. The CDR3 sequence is CASTLAGYNEQFF. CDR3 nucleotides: TGTGCCAGCACTCTAGCGGGGTACAATGAGCAGTTCTTC.

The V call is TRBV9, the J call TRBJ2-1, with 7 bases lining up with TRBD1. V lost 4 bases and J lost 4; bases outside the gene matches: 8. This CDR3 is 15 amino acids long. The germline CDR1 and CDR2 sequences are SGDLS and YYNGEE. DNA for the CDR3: TGTGCCAGCAGCCTATCAGGGGGAACTTACAATGAGCAGTTCTTC. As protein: CASSLSGGTYNEQFF.

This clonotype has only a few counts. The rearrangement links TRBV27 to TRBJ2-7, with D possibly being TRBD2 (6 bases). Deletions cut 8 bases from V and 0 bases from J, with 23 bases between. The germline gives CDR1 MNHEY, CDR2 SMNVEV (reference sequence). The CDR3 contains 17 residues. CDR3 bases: TGTGCCAGCCGACCCCCACGACGGGTTAGCGGCTCCTACGAGCAGTACTTC. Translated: CASRPPRRVSGSYEQYF.

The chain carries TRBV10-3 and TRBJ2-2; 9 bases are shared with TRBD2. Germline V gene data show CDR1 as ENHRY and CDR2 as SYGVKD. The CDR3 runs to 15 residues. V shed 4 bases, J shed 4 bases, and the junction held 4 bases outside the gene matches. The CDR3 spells CAISASGRPTGELFF. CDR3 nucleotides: TGTGCCATCAGTGCAAGCGGGAGGCCCACCGGGGAGCTGTTTTTT.

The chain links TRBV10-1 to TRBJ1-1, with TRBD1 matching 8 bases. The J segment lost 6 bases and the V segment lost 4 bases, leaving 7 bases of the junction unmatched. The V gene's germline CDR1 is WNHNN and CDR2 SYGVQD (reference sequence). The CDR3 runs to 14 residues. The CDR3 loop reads CASSGYRDRPEAFF. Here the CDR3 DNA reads TGCGCCAGCAGTGGTTATCGGGACAGGCCTGAAGCTTTCTTT.

In DNA, the CDR3 is TGTGCCAGCAGTGCACTCCGGGACAGGGTGCGACTGTTTTTT. This encodes CASSALRDRVRLFF. The V and J genes are TRBV6-4 and TRBJ1-4; 9 bases match TRBD1. Trimming took 4 bases from V and 13 from J; bases not matched to a gene: 10. From germline, CDR1 is MRHNA and CDR2 SNTAGT. The CDR3 covers 14 residues.

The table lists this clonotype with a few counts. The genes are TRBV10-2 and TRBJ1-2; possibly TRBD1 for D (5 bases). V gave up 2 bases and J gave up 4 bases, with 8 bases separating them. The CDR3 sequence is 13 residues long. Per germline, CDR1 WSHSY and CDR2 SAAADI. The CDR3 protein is CASSEGGLYGYTF. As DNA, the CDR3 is TGCGCCAGCAGTGAGGGGGGACTCTATGGCTACACCTTC.

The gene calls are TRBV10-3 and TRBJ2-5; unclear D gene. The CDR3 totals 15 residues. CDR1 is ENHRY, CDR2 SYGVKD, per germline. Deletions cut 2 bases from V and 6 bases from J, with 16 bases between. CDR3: CAISEGPAGSQTQYF. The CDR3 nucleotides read TGTGCCATCAGTGAGGGTCCGGCTGGTTCTCAGACCCAGTACTTC.

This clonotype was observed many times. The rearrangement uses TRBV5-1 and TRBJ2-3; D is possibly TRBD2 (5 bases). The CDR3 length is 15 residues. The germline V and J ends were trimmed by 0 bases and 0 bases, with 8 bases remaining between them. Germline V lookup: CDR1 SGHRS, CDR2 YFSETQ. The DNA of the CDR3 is TGCGCCAGCAGCTTGGTGGAGCGGAGCACAGATACGCAGTATTTT. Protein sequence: CASSLVERSTDTQYF.

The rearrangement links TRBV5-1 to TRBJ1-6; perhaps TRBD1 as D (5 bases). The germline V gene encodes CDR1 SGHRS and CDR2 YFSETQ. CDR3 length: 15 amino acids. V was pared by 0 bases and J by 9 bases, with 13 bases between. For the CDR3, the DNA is TGCGCCAGCAGCTTGGGGGACGATATCGGTTCACCCCTCCACTTT. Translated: CASSLGDDIGSPLHF.

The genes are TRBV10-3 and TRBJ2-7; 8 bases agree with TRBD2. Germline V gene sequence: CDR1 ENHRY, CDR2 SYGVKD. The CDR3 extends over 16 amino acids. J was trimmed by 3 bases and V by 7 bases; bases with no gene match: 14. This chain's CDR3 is CAITKTGSGDHYEQYF. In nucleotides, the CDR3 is TGTGCCATCACCAAAACAGGTAGCGGGGACCACTACGAGCAGTACTTC.

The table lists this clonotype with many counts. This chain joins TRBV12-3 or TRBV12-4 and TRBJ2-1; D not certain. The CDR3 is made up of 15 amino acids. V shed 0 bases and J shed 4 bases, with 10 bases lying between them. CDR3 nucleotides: TGTGCCAGCAGTTTAGCACTTGTCCCTTACAATGAGCAGTTCTTC. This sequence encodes CASSLALVPYNEQFF.